Listed here are 28 T cell receptor beta chains from one sample, sequenced in a study of blood T cell repertoires in COVID-19 (dated by TCRdb to the early 2020s). The library was produced with the immunoSEQ multiplex PCR assay. TCRdb's version of the immuneACCESS table is confined to in-frame rearrangements and falls short of the full clone set. An unresolved V gene accounts for under half of the shortfall where checked; the remainder is of unknown origin. This sample has 180,000 or so clones in its table, and approximately 85% of those were observed once. The ten most abundant clones make up roughly 9.2% of the sample. Sample: peripheral blood. The source of these receptors is a woman older than 75 with acute or convalescent COVID-19.

This clone was recorded a few times. The CDR3 spells CSVHTGQISSGANVLTF. The CDR3 DNA sequence: TGCAGCGTTCACACGGGACAAATTAGCTCTGGGGCCAACGTCCTGACTTTC. The V and J genes are TRBV29-1 and TRBJ2-6, with D tentatively TRBD1 (6 bases). Germline values: CDR1 SQVTM, CDR2 ANQGSEA. This CDR3 has 17 residues. V lost 5 bases, J lost 0 bases, and 17 bases lay in between. Full variable domain (missing parts from reference TRBV29-1 and TRBJ2-6): SAVISQKPSRDICQRGTSLTIQCQVDSQVTMMFWYRQQPGQSLTLIATANQGSEATYESGFVIDKFPISRPNLTFSTLTVSNMSPEDSSIYLCSVHTGQISSGANVLTFGAGSRLTVL.

This clone was seen only a few times. CDR3: CSVELGADTQYF. In DNA form, the CDR3 reads TGCAGCGTTGAACTAGGAGCAGATACGCAGTATTTT. V is TRBV29-1 and J is TRBJ2-3; no reliable D call. This CDR3 comprises 12 residues. Trimming left V 2 bases short and J 4 bases short, with 7 bases between. CDR1 is SQVTM, CDR2 ANQGSEA, per germline.

The chain joins TRBV5-1 to TRBJ2-3; TRBD2 matches at 7 bases. The CDR3 has 16 amino acids. Germline CDR1 SGHRS, CDR2 YFSETQ. V was clipped by 5 bases and J by 0 bases; unmatched bases: 9. The DNA of the CDR3 is TGCGCCAGCAGGGGCGGGGGAGCCACTAGCACAGATACGCAGTATTTT. Residues: CASRGGGATSTDTQYF.

The chain couples TRBV30 to TRBJ2-1, with unresolved D. The CDR3 has 14 residues. The V gene's germline CDR1 is GTSNPN and CDR2 SVGIG (reference sequence). Trimming cost V 1 base and J 4 bases, with 11 bases left between them. The CDR3 bases are TGTGCCTGGAGTGAAGAAACTCTATACAATGAGCAGTTCTTC. Amino acid sequence: CAWSEETLYNEQFF.

The sample holds one count of this clone. Other nucleotide sequences in the sample specify the same CDR3. The chain employs TRBV5-1 and TRBJ1-2, with D possibly being TRBD1 (6 bases). CDR3 length equals 15 residues. The V and J ends lost 0 bases and 6 bases respectively, with 15 bases between them. In germline, CDR1 is SGHRS, CDR2 YFSETQ. The CDR3 sequence is CASSLAGGRRDGYTF. The CDR3 DNA sequence: TGCGCCAGCAGCTTGGCCGGGGGGCGCAGGGATGGCTACACCTTC.

V is TRBV9 and J is TRBJ1-2; D not certain. CDR1 and CDR2 (germline): SGDLS, YYNGEE. Trimming shortened V by 0 bases and J by 7 bases, and 19 bases separated the two germline ends. The CDR3 runs to 16 residues. In nucleotides, the CDR3 is TGTGCCAGCAGCGTAGGTCGGCTCGACTCGATTGGTGGCTACACCTTC. It codes for CASSVGRLDSIGGYTF. Complete variable domain (other parts from reference TRBV9 and TRBJ1-2): DSGVTQTPKHLITATGQRVTLRCSPRSGDLSVYWYQQSLDQGLQFLIQYYNGEERAKGNILERFSAQQFPDLHSELNLSSLELGDSALYFCASSVGRLDSIGGYTFGSGTRLTVV.

The chain recombines TRBV5-4 with TRBJ2-7, with 7 nucleotides matching TRBD1. The CDR3 is 13 residues long. Germline V lookup: CDR1 SGHNT, CDR2 YYREEE (reference sequence). V was clipped by 4 bases and J by 7 bases; unmatched bases: 8. The CDR3 nucleotides are TGTGCCAGCAGCCGACAGGGTTACCAAGAGCAGTACTTC. It specifies CASSRQGYQEQYF.

This chain joins TRBV5-1 and TRBJ1-1; 7 bases are a match to TRBD1. The J segment lost 1 base and the V segment lost 4 bases, leaving 7 bases of the junction unmatched. The CDR3 is made up of 15 amino acids. In germline, CDR1 is SGHRS, CDR2 YFSETQ. CDR3 nucleotides: TGCGCCAGCAGCCCCTCCGGGACAGCGAACACTGAAGCTTTCTTT. Amino acids: CASSPSGTANTEAFF.

The rearrangement links TRBV4-3 to TRBJ2-3; TRBD1 matches at 11 bases. Trimming removed 4 bases from V and 3 bases from J; junction bases left unmatched: 6. The CDR3 totals 16 residues. Germline lookup yields CDR1 LGHNA and CDR2 YSLEER. CDR3 DNA sequence: TGCGCCAGCAGCCGGTTAGGACAGGGGGCAACAGATACGCAGTATTTT. It encodes CASSRLGQGATDTQYF.

The chain uses TRBV7-8 and TRBJ1-1, with TRBD1 identical over 8 bases. Germline CDR1 is SGHVS and CDR2 is FQNEAQ. The V gene end was trimmed by 2 bases and the J gene end by 4 bases; junction bases not matched to a gene: 6. The CDR3 loop spans 15 amino acids. For the CDR3, the DNA is TGTGCCAGCAGCTTATTTACAGGGGGGATCACTGAAGCTTTCTTT. As protein: CASSLFTGGITEAFF.

This chain uses TRBV3-1 (or the pseudogene TRBV3-2) with TRBJ2-5; D unclear. The CDR3 loop spans 14 amino acids. CDR1 is LGHDT and CDR2 is YNNKEL in the germline V gene (reference sequence). With 0 bases removed from V and 2 bases from J, the gap between germline ends came to 7 bases. The CDR3 reads CASSQDRVQETQYF. The CDR3 DNA follows: TGTGCCAGCAGCCAAGATCGGGTACAAGAGACCCAGTACTTC.

The V and J genes are TRBV6-2 or TRBV6-3 and TRBJ1-2; perhaps TRBD1 as D (5 bases). This CDR3 is 16 amino acids long. Germline assignment: CDR1 MNHEY and CDR2 SVGEGT. Trimming shortened V by 6 bases and J by 7 bases, and 24 bases separated the two germline ends. CDR3 in DNA: TGTGCCAGCAGCGACGGTTTAGGGAGGGGACTTCCTGGCTACACCTTC. Protein: CASSDGLGRGLPGYTF.

This clone appeared a single time. The V gene is TRBV12-3 or TRBV12-4, the J gene TRBJ1-1; 7 bases fit TRBD1. The CDR3 runs to 13 residues. J lost 5 bases, V lost 5 bases, and 5 bases had no gene match. CDR3: CASSPDRITEAFF. The CDR3 nucleotides are TGTGCCAGCAGTCCGGACAGGATAACTGAAGCTTTCTTT.

This clone has a single count. This chain connects TRBV19 to TRBJ2-7; 9 nucleotides match TRBD1. J lost 1 base, V lost 7 bases, and 8 bases had no gene match. There are 15 residues in the CDR3. Germline assignment: CDR1 LNHDA and CDR2 SQIVND (reference sequence). The CDR3, as DNA: TGTGCCAGTACCCGGGCGGGACAGGGTTCCTACGAGCAGTACTTC. Residues: CASTRAGQGSYEQYF. Combining the CDR3 with reference TRBV19 and TRBJ2-7 gives the whole variable domain DGGITQSPKYLFRKEGQNVTLSCEQNLNHDAMYWYRQDPGQGLRLIYYSQIVNDFQKGDIAEGYSVSREKKESFPLTVTSAQKNPTAFYLCASTRAGQGSYEQYFGPGTRLTVT.

The chain combines TRBV5-6 with TRBJ1-5; 8 nucleotides agree with TRBD1. V lost 7 bases, J lost 5 bases, and 17 bases stayed unmatched. Germline CDR1 reads SGHDT; CDR2 reads YYEEEE. The CDR3 is 17 amino acids. Here the CDR3 reads CASFNLRAGGAHQPQHF. The DNA for the CDR3 is TGTGCCAGCTTCAACTTAAGGGCAGGGGGCGCACATCAGCCCCAGCATTTT.

This rearrangement joins TRBV6-5 to TRBJ1-2, with D possibly TRBD1 on 6 matching bases. Germline V lookup: CDR1 MNHEY, CDR2 SVGAGI. V was shortened by 6 bases and J by 2 bases, with 16 bases between the two germline ends. This CDR3 spans 15 amino acids. CDR3 DNA: TGTGCCAGCAGATCCGGGGGGGCGGAGAACTATGGCTACACCTTC. It specifies CASRSGGAENYGYTF.

This clone was picked up one time. V is TRBV9 and J is TRBJ2-3; TRBD2 agrees at 9 bases. CDR1 and CDR2 (germline): SGDLS, YYNGEE. With 4 bases clipped from V and 0 bases from J, the junction kept 3 bases outside the gene matches. The CDR3 has 15 amino acids. The CDR3 DNA is TGTGCCAGCAGCTCTAGCGGGACTAGCACAGATACGCAGTATTTT. It is translated as CASSSSGTSTDTQYF.

This clone was seen more than once but under ten times. The chain uses TRBV4-1 and TRBJ1-3; the match to TRBD1 covers 11 bases. J gave up 3 bases and V 4 bases, and 5 bases lay outside the gene matches. Germline V gene sequence: CDR1 MGHRA, CDR2 YSYEKL. This CDR3 contains 16 residues. CDR3 DNA sequence: TGCGCCAGCAGCCCCGGACAGGGGGCGCGTGGAAACACCATATATTTT. It is translated as CASSPGQGARGNTIYF.

The rearrangement joins TRBV11-2 to TRBJ1-4; 8 bases fit TRBD1. The V gene end was trimmed by 6 bases and the J gene end by 7 bases; junction bases not matched to a gene: 10. Germline-derived CDR1 and CDR2 are SGHAT and FQNNGV. The CDR3 runs 15 residues. The chain's CDR3 is CASSGNRGRSEKLFF. DNA for the CDR3: TGTGCCAGCAGTGGAAACAGGGGGAGGAGTGAAAAACTGTTTTTT. Together with reference TRBV11-2 and TRBJ1-4, the CDR3 gives the full variable domain: EAGVAQSPRYKIIEKRQSVAFWCNPISGHATLYWYQQILGQGPKLLIQFQNNGVVDDSQLPKDRFSAERLKGVDSTLKIQPAKLEDSAVYLCASSGNRGRSEKLFFGSGTQLSVL.

CDR3 sequence: CASSEWGQIQETQYF. The CDR3 nucleotides are TGTGCCAGCAGTGAATGGGGACAAATCCAAGAGACCCAGTACTTC. This chain links TRBV25-1 with TRBJ2-5, with D possibly matching TRBD1 (6 bases). V lost 1 base to trimming and J lost 1 base, with 10 bases between them. Germline V gene lookup returns CDR1 MGHDK and CDR2 SYGVNS. This CDR3 has 15 residues.

CDR3 in amino acids: CASSQGVGGGNIQYF. For the CDR3, the DNA is TGCGCCAGCAGCCAAGGGGTCGGGGGGGGTAACATTCAGTACTTC. V and J are TRBV4-1 and TRBJ2-4; 8 nucleotides match TRBD2. The V gene end was trimmed by 1 base and the J gene end by 7 bases; junction bases not matched to a gene: 6. Germline CDR1 reads MGHRA; CDR2 reads YSYEKL. The CDR3 extends over 15 amino acids.

The chain is built from TRBV11-2 and TRBJ2-2; 7 bases align to TRBD2. Trimming cost V 4 bases and J 7 bases; bases outside gene matches: 12. This CDR3 is built from 16 residues. Germline V gene lookup returns CDR1 SGHAT and CDR2 FQNNGV. The CDR3 bases are TGTGCCAGCAGCTCCATTGCGGCTAGCGGAAGCGGGGAGCTGTTTTTT. Its protein product is CASSSIAASGSGELFF. The whole variable domain, filled in from reference TRBV11-2 and TRBJ2-2, reads EAGVAQSPRYKIIEKRQSVAFWCNPISGHATLYWYQQILGQGPKLLIQFQNNGVVDDSQLPKDRFSAERLKGVDSTLKIQPAKLEDSAVYLCASSSIAASGSGELFFGEGSRLTVL.

This chain links TRBV5-1 with TRBJ2-1; D perhaps matches TRBD2 (5 bases). The V gene's germline CDR1 is SGHRS and CDR2 YFSETQ. The V and J ends lost 4 bases and 9 bases respectively, with 17 bases between them. CDR3 length: 14 amino acids. DNA of the CDR3: TGCGCCAGCAGCCCCAGGACGGTACGGGGTGAGCAGTTCTTC. Translating gives CASSPRTVRGEQFF.

This clone was counted between two and nine times. The chain employs TRBV2 and TRBJ2-7; a possible D gene is TRBD1 (5 bases). Germline V lookup: CDR1 SNHLY, CDR2 FYNNEI. CDR3 size: 16 residues. Between the trimmed V and J ends, which lost 1 base and 3 bases, there was a span of 16 bases. The CDR3 spells CASSEGGTGFIYEQYF. The CDR3 DNA is TGTGCCAGCAGTGAAGGGGGAACAGGTTTTATCTACGAGCAGTACTTC.

J is TRBJ2-7 and V is TRBV6-1, with 7 bases lining up with TRBD1. The length of the CDR3 is 13 residues. Losses at the gene ends were 2 bases for V and 5 bases for J; bases not matched to a gene: 3. The V gene's germline CDR1 is MNHNS and CDR2 SASEGT. Here the CDR3 DNA reads TGTGCCAGCAGTGAAACGACAGGGAACGAGCAGTACTTC. Encoded protein: CASSETTGNEQYF.

This sequence joins TRBV5-6 and TRBJ2-7; tentatively, D is TRBD1 (5 bases). Trimming cost V 4 bases and J 5 bases, with 13 bases left between them. The CDR3 sequence is 13 residues long. From germline, CDR1 is SGHDT and CDR2 YYEEEE. CDR3 coding DNA: TGTGCCAGCAGCCCCCCCAGGGTCCACGAGCAGTACTTC. This sequence encodes CASSPPRVHEQYF.

The chain joins TRBV19 to TRBJ2-4; 9 bases line up with TRBD2. V lost 0 bases and J lost 10; bases outside the gene matches: 7. CDR1 and CDR2 (germline): LNHDA, SQIVND (reference sequence). The CDR3 is 15 amino acids. Written as DNA, the CDR3 is TGTGCCAGTAGTATAGATCCTGCTAGCGGGGCTATTCAGTACTTC. Its translation is CASSIDPASGAIQYF.

The CDR3 protein is CAWTRDSGSYNEQFF. As DNA, the CDR3 is TGTGCCTGGACCCGTGACAGCGGGTCTTACAATGAGCAGTTCTTC. This sequence joins TRBV30 and TRBJ2-1, with D possibly matching TRBD2 (6 bases). Germline V gene data show CDR1 as GTSNPN and CDR2 as SVGIG (reference sequence). Trimming removed 4 bases at V and 4 bases at J, with 17 bases between. The CDR3 runs 15 residues.